The 25 T cell receptor beta chains below all came from one sample that was sequenced in a study of Ad26.COV2.S vaccination and SARS-CoV-2 variants. Sample treatment: 15 to 20 received Ad26.COV2.S at low or high dose, single or two shots; five or six received placebo; per-sample allocation not given. Collection of the samples took place on day 63 after the first injection of vaccine or placebo. Sequencing used immunoSEQ multiplex PCR; TCRdb keeps in-frame clones, though not all of them. Among about 390,000 clones listed, 70% to 90% were seen once. The sequences come from peripheral blood, collected in a trial of Ad26.COV2.S vaccine versus placebo. These receptors originate from a person aged 18-65 years who received the Ad26.COV2.S COVID-19 vaccine or a placebo.

The CDR3 DNA follows: TGTGCCAGTAGTCCAACCATGGCACGACGGGACTATGGCTACACCTTC. Translating it yields CASSPTMARRDYGYTF. The chain carries TRBV19 and TRBJ1-2; unclear D gene. V lost 5 bases to trimming and J lost 3 bases, with 19 bases between them. The CDR3 is 16 residues long. The germline V gene has CDR1 LNHDA and CDR2 SQIVND (reference sequence).

This clone was seen a single time. This chain links TRBV19 with TRBJ1-1, with 7 positions matching TRBD1. This CDR3 has 17 residues. V shed 3 bases, J shed 3 bases, and the junction held 13 bases outside the gene matches. CDR1 is LNHDA and CDR2 is SQIVND in the germline V gene (reference sequence). Written as DNA, the CDR3 is TGTGCCAGTAGTATCGGCGGACAGGATTCTACTTACACTGAAGCTTTCTTT. Translation: CASSIGGQDSTYTEAFF. Full variable domain (rest looked up from reference TRBV19 and TRBJ1-1): DGGITQSPKYLFRKEGQNVTLSCEQNLNHDAMYWYRQDPGQGLRLIYYSQIVNDFQKGDIAEGYSVSREKKESFPLTVTSAQKNPTAFYLCASSIGGQDSTYTEAFFGQGTRLTVV.

The genes are TRBV11-3 and TRBJ2-1; D uncertain. Germline V lookup: CDR1 SGHNT, CDR2 YENEEA. Between the trimmed V and J ends, which lost 5 bases and 5 bases, there was a span of 13 bases. This CDR3 has 14 residues. This CDR3 reads CASSPGGENNEQFF. The CDR3, as DNA: TGTGCCAGCAGCCCCGGTGGGGAAAACAATGAGCAGTTCTTC.

This clone was recorded once. The V gene is TRBV27, the J gene TRBJ1-1; TRBD1 aligns across 9 bases. The CDR3 has 15 amino acids. With V trimmed by 4 bases and J by 3 bases, 6 bases remained unmatched. Germline V lookup: CDR1 MNHEY, CDR2 SMNVEV (reference sequence). CDR3 amino acids: CASSSRQGGHTEAFF. The CDR3 DNA reads as TGTGCCAGCAGTTCACGACAGGGGGGTCACACTGAAGCTTTCTTT.

The chain is built from TRBV7-9 and TRBJ2-1; 15 nucleotides align to TRBD2. The ends lost 4 bases at V and 10 bases at J; junction bases unmatched: 8. CDR3 length: 16 amino acids. Germline V gives CDR1 SEHNR, CDR2 FQNEAQ (reference sequence). The CDR3 DNA is TGTGCCAGCAGCTACGGACTAGCGGGGGGGCAGAGGGAGCAGTTCTTC. It is translated as CASSYGLAGGQREQFF. Full variable domain (remainder filled in from reference TRBV7-9 and TRBJ2-1): DTGVSQNPRHKITKRGQNVTFRCDPISEHNRLYWYRQTLGQGPEFLTYFQNEAQLEKSRLLSDRFSAERPKGSFSTLEIQRTEQGDSAMYLCASSYGLAGGQREQFFGPGTRLTVL.

The rearrangement uses TRBV5-1 and TRBJ1-1; D is undetermined. V lost 3 bases to trimming and J lost 2 bases, with 14 bases between them. Germline values: CDR1 SGHRS, CDR2 YFSETQ. This CDR3 region has 15 residues. Here the CDR3 reads CASSSLTAGNTEAFF. DNA of the CDR3: TGCGCCAGCAGCTCGCTCACGGCAGGAAACACTGAAGCTTTCTTT. Combining the CDR3 with reference TRBV5-1 and TRBJ1-1 gives the whole variable domain KAGVTQTPRYLIKTRGQQVTLSCSPISGHRSVSWYQQTPGQGLQFLFEYFSETQRNKGNFPGRFSGRQFSNSRSEMNVSTLELGDSALYLCASSSLTAGNTEAFFGQGTRLTVV.

The J gene is TRBJ2-7, the V gene TRBV7-6, with D perhaps matching TRBD2 (6 bases). CDR1 and CDR2 from the germline V gene are SGHVS and FNYEAQ. The CDR3 loop spans 15 amino acids. V lost 0 bases and J lost 5, with 14 bases in between. The CDR3 here is CASSLAGGMVDEQYF. Written as DNA, the CDR3 is TGTGCCAGCAGCTTAGCGGGCGGGATGGTGGACGAGCAGTACTTC. The whole variable domain, filled in from reference TRBV7-6 and TRBJ2-7, reads GAGVSQSPRYKVTKRGQDVALRCDPISGHVSLYWYRQALGQGPEFLTYFNYEAQQDKSGLPNDRFSAERPEGSISTLTIQRTEQRDSAMYRCASSLAGGMVDEQYFGPGTRLTVT.

The rearrangement joins TRBV27 to TRBJ1-2, with TRBD1 as a possible D gene (6 bases). Deletions cut 0 bases from V and 8 bases from J, with 13 bases between. The CDR3 is 14 residues long. Germline-derived CDR1 and CDR2 are MNHEY and SMNVEV (reference sequence). As DNA, the CDR3 is TGTGCCAGCAGTTTATCAGGGGGGGCTGGCGGCTACACCTTC. It is translated as CASSLSGGAGGYTF.

The V gene is TRBV19, the J gene TRBJ1-1; D gene ambiguous. Trimming took off 7 bases at V and 0 bases at J, with 12 bases between the two ends. The CDR3 runs 14 residues. CDR1 is LNHDA and CDR2 is SQIVND in the germline V gene (reference sequence). Here the CDR3 reads CASKNRRLNTEAFF. The CDR3 nucleotides read TGTGCCAGTAAAAACCGGCGCCTGAACACTGAAGCTTTCTTT.

This clone was seen once. CDR3 protein: CASSPHKLKLGYEQYF. For the CDR3, the DNA is TGTGCCAGCAGTCCCCATAAGTTGAAATTGGGCTACGAGCAGTACTTC. V usage is TRBV27 and J usage is TRBJ2-7; no firm D call. This CDR3 has 16 residues. Trimming left V 5 bases short and J 3 bases short, with 20 bases between. Germline V gene sequence: CDR1 MNHEY, CDR2 SMNVEV (reference sequence).

CDR3 in amino acids: CASSVGQQNTEAFF. The CDR3 region has the DNA TGTGCCAGCAGCGTAGGACAGCAGAACACTGAAGCTTTCTTT. The chain joins TRBV9 to TRBJ1-1, with D tentatively TRBD1 (5 bases). Trimming shortened V by 0 bases and J by 1 base, and 7 bases separated the two germline ends. CDR1 and CDR2 from the germline V gene are SGDLS and YYNGEE. This CDR3 has 14 residues.

The rearrangement joins TRBV6-1 to TRBJ1-5; D is unclear. Germline V gives CDR1 MNHNS, CDR2 SASEGT. The CDR3 has 14 residues. Trimming removed 2 bases at V and 6 bases at J, with 11 bases between. CDR3 region: CASSEWAGSQPQHF. The CDR3 region has the DNA TGTGCCAGCAGTGAATGGGCTGGGAGTCAGCCCCAGCATTTT.

The rearrangement links TRBV11-2 to TRBJ1-2, with a weak D call TRBD1 (5 bases). The V gene lost 1 base and the J gene lost 4 bases, with 19 bases spanning the gap. Germline CDR1 and CDR2: SGHAT and FQNNGV. This CDR3 spans 17 amino acids. CDR3 sequence reads: CASSLVPIGALVYGYTF. CDR3 bases: TGTGCCAGCAGCTTAGTGCCAATCGGGGCGTTGGTCTATGGCTACACCTTC.

DNA of the CDR3: TGTGCCTGGACTCCCGGACTGAGAAACACTGAAGCTTTCTTT. Amino acid sequence: CAWTPGLRNTEAFF. The chain recombines TRBV30 with TRBJ1-1; D gene unclear. Germline CDR1 reads GTSNPN; CDR2 reads SVGIG (reference sequence). Trimming removed 4 bases at V and 2 bases at J, with 14 bases between. The CDR3 covers 14 residues.

CDR3 nucleotides: TGTGCCAGCAGTAAGGGGCCTGAAGGGGCCAAAAACATTCAGTACTTC. Its protein product is CASSKGPEGAKNIQYF. The chain combines TRBV27 with TRBJ2-4; possible D gene TRBD1, 5 bases. The CDR3 is 16 residues long. Germline V lookup: CDR1 MNHEY, CDR2 SMNVEV (reference sequence). Trimming left V 5 bases short and J 1 base short, with 15 bases between.

The genes are TRBV10-3 and TRBJ1-4; D may be TRBD1 (5 bases). Trimming took off 10 bases at V and 5 bases at J, with 14 bases between the two ends. Germline CDR1 reads ENHRY; CDR2 reads SYGVKD. The CDR3 is 13 amino acids. The CDR3 region has the DNA TGTGCCACGGGGGACGGAGCAAATGAAAAACTGTTTTTT. This sequence encodes CATGDGANEKLFF.

J is TRBJ2-2 and V is TRBV6-2 or TRBV6-3; TRBD2 is a possible D gene (5 bases). Germline values: CDR1 MNHEY, CDR2 SVGEGT. The V end was cut by 6 bases, the J end by 8 bases, with 19 bases between. This CDR3 is built from 15 residues. As DNA, the CDR3 is TGTGCCAGCAGCCCTCCTGTGAGCGGAGGAGGGGAGCTGTTTTTT. Its translation is CASSPPVSGGGELFF.

In its sample, this clone was seen once. CDR3 protein: CASSDGGTVNQPQHF. CDR3 sequence (DNA): TGTGCCAGCAGTGACGGAGGGACAGTCAATCAGCCCCAGCATTTT. V and J are TRBV6-1 and TRBJ1-5; 7 nucleotides match TRBD1. The V gene's germline CDR1 is MNHNS and CDR2 SASEGT. V was clipped by 3 bases and J by 3 bases; unmatched bases: 5. The CDR3 spans 15 residues.

The rearrangement joins TRBV6-5 to TRBJ1-1; the D gene is possibly TRBD1 (6 bases). V shed 6 bases and J shed 1 base, with 15 bases lying between them. CDR3 size: 15 residues. Germline CDR1 is MNHEY and CDR2 is SVGAGI. The CDR3 nucleotides read TGTGCCAGCAGAAACGTGGGGGCCTCGAACACTGAAGCTTTCTTT. It encodes CASRNVGASNTEAFF.

In this sample, this clone turned up a few times. This rearrangement joins TRBV5-1 to TRBJ2-3; 8 bases agree with TRBD2. This CDR3 has 13 residues. Losses at the gene ends were 5 bases for V and 1 base for J; bases not matched to a gene: 0. Germline V gene data show CDR1 as SGHRS and CDR2 as YFSETQ. The CDR3 nucleotides read TGCGCCAGCAGGACTAGCGGCACAGATACGCAGTATTTT. This translates into CASRTSGTDTQYF.

The genes are TRBV3-1 (or the pseudogene TRBV3-2) and TRBJ1-2; no reliable D call. Germline V gives CDR1 LGHDT, CDR2 YNNKEL (reference sequence). Trimming removed 4 bases at V and 2 bases at J, with 5 bases between. This CDR3 has 12 amino acids. The CDR3 nucleotides are TGTGCCAGCAGCCGGGAGAACTATGGCTACACCTTC. Its protein product is CASSRENYGYTF.

The gene calls are TRBV5-4 and TRBJ2-2, with TRBD1 as a possible D gene (5 bases). This CDR3 region has 15 residues. The V and J ends lost 4 bases and 0 bases respectively, with 10 bases between them. Germline-derived CDR1 and CDR2 are SGHNT and YYREEE (reference sequence). As DNA, the CDR3 is TGTGCCAGCAGCCCCGACAGCGCGAACACCGGGGAGCTGTTTTTT. Amino acid sequence: CASSPDSANTGELFF.

V is TRBV7-9 and J is TRBJ2-2; D might be TRBD1 or TRBD2, each matching 5 bases. Trimming took off 8 bases at V and 4 bases at J, with 17 bases between the two ends. CDR3 length: 15 residues. Germline V lookup: CDR1 SEHNR, CDR2 FQNEAQ (reference sequence). In DNA, the CDR3 is TGTGCCAGCGGTCGGGGCAGGGTTTCCACCGGGGAGCTGTTTTTT. This gives the protein CASGRGRVSTGELFF.

The chain has TRBV7-2 and TRBJ2-7; D remains ambiguous. V was trimmed by 3 bases and J by 3 bases, leaving 9 bases between them. The CDR3 totals 13 residues. CDR1 and CDR2 (germline): SGHTA, FQGNSA. The DNA for the CDR3 is TGTGCCAGCAGCTTTCAGGAGAGCTACGAGCAGTACTTC. This codes for CASSFQESYEQYF.

The chain carries TRBV4-1 and TRBJ1-3; D is unclear. The CDR3 extends over 16 amino acids. V shed 1 base and J shed 1 base, with 11 bases lying between them. Germline V gene sequence: CDR1 MGHRA, CDR2 YSYEKL. The CDR3 protein is CASSQVVGLSGNTIYF. CDR3 DNA: TGCGCCAGCAGCCAAGTTGTGGGGTTATCTGGAAACACCATATATTTT.